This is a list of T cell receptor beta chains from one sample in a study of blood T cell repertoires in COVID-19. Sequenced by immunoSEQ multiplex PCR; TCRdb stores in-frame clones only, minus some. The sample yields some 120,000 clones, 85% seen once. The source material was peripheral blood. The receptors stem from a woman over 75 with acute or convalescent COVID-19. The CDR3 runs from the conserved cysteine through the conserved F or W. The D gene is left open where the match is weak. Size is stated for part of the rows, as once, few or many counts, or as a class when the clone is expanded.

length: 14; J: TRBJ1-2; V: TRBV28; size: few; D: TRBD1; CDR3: CASSLGAGGYGYTF; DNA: TGTGCCAGCAGTTTAGGTGCAGGGGGGTATGGCTACACCTTC
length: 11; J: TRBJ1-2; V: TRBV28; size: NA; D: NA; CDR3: CASRGVYGYTF; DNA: TGTGCCAGCAGGGGAGTCTATGGCTACACCTTC
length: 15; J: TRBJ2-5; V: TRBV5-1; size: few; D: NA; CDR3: CASSLANLAEETQYF; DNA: TGCGCCAGCAGCTTGGCCAACTTAGCGGAAGAGACCCAGTACTTC
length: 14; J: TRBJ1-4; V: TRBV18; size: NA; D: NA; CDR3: CASSPIATNEKLFF; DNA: TGTGCCAGCTCCCCCATAGCAACTAATGAAAAACTGTTTTTT
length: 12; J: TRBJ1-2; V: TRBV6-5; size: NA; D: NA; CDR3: CASRPGNYGYTF; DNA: TGTGCCAGCAGACCGGGTAACTATGGCTACACCTTC
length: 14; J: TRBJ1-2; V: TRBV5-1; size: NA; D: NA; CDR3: CASSLKDSNYGYTF; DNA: TGCGCCAGCAGCCTAAAGGACAGTAACTATGGCTACACCTTC
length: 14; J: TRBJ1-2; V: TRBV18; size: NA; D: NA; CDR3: CASSPRAVDYGYTF; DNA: TGTGCCAGCTCACCACGGGCCGTGGACTATGGCTACACCTTC
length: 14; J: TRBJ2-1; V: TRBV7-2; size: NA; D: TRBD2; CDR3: CASSLAGGINEQFF; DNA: TGTGCCAGCAGCTTGGCGGGGGGGATCAATGAGCAGTTCTTC
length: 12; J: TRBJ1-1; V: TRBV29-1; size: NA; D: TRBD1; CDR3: CSVGDRDTEAFF; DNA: TGCAGCGTGGGGGACAGGGACACTGAAGCTTTCTTT
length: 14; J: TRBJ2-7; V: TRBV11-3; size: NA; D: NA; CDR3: CASSTGQGSGEQYF; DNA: TGTGCCAGCAGTACCGGACAAGGGTCCGGAGAGCAGTACTTC
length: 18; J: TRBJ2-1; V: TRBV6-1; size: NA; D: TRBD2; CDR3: CASSEVAGGRVPYNEQFF; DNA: TGTGCCAGCAGTGAGGTAGCGGGGGGTCGCGTGCCCTACAATGAGCAGTTCTTC
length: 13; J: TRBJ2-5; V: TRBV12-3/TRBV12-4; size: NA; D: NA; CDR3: CASSNINQETQYF; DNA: TGTGCCAGCAGTAACATCAACCAAGAGACCCAGTACTTC
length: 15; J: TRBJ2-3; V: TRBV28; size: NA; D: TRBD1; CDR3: CASSRQGAGGDTQYF; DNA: TGTGCCAGCAGTCGACAGGGGGCGGGGGGAGATACGCAGTATTTT
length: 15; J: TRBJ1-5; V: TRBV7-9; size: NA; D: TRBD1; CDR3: CASSWGQHSNQPQHF; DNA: TGTGCCAGCAGCTGGGGACAGCATAGCAATCAGCCCCAGCATTTT
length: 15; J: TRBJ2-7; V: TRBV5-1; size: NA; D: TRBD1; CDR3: CASSFGQAGTYEQYF; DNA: TGCGCCAGCAGCTTCGGACAGGCCGGAACCTACGAGCAGTACTTC
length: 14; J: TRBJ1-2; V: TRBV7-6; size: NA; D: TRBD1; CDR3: CASSPGTGVYGYTF; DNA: TGTGCCAGCAGCCCCGGGACAGGGGTGTATGGCTACACCTTC
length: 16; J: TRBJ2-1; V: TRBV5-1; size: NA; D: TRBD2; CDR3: CASRPSSGSSYNEQFF; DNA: TGCGCCAGCAGACCATCGAGCGGGAGCTCCTACAATGAGCAGTTCTTC
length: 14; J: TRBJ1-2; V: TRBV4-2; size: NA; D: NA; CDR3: CASSQTRNGQGYTF; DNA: TGTGCCAGCAGCCAGACTCGCAACGGCCAAGGCTACACCTTC
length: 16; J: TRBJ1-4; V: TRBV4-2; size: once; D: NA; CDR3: CASSQTASATNEKLFF; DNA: TGTGCCAGCAGCCAAACCGCCAGTGCAACTAATGAAAAACTGTTTTTT
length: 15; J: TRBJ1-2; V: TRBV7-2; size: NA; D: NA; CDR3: CASSAVEFFNYGYTF; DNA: TGTGCCAGCAGTGCGGTCGAATTCTTTAACTATGGCTACACCTTC
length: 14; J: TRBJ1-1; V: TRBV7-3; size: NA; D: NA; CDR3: CASSLGFGNTEAFF; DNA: TGTGCCAGCAGTCTAGGTTTCGGGAACACTGAAGCTTTCTTT
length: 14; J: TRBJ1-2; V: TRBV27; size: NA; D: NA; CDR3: CASSGVGGVSGYTF; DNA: TGTGCCAGCAGTGGTGTGGGAGGGGTGAGTGGCTACACCTTC
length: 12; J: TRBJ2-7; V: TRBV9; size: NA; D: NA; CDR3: CASSGRGGEQYF; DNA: TGTGCCAGCAGCGGGAGGGGAGGCGAGCAGTACTTC
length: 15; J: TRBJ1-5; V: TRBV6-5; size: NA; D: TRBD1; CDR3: CASTRGQASNQPQHF; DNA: TGTGCCAGCACCCGGGGACAGGCTAGCAATCAGCCCCAGCATTTT
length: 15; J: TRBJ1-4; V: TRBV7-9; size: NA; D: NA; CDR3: CASSWGDGVVEKLFF; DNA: TGTGCCAGCAGCTGGGGAGATGGGGTGGTTGAAAAACTGTTTTTT
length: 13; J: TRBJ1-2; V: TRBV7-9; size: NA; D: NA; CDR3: CASSPRGPRGYTF; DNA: TGTGCCAGCAGCCCCAGAGGCCCTCGGGGCTACACCTTC
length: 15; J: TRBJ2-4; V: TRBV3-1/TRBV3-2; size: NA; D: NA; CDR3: CASSQVASVTNIQYF; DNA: TGTGCCAGCAGCCAAGTTGCTAGCGTAACAAACATTCAGTACTTC
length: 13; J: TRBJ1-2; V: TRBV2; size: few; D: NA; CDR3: CASTSGRNFGYTF; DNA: TGTGCCAGCACTTCCGGGAGGAATTTTGGCTACACCTTC
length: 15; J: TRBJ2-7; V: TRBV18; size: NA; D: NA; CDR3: CASSPYVGPMGEQYF; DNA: TGTGCCAGCTCACCATATGTGGGCCCAATGGGCGAGCAGTACTTC
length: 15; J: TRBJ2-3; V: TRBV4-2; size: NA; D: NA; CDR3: CASSPLPRGTDTQYF; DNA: TGTGCCAGCAGCCCCCTCCCCCGGGGGACAGATACGCAGTATTTT
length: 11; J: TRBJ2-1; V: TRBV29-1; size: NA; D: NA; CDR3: CSVGQTGEQFF; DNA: TGCAGCGTCGGACAGACCGGTGAGCAGTTCTTC
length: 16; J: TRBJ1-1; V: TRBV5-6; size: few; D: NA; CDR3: CASSLARFARVTEAFF; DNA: TGTGCCAGCAGCTTGGCCAGATTTGCCCGGGTCACTGAAGCTTTCTTT
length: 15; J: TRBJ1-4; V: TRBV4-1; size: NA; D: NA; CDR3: CASSQVGQSNEKLFF; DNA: TGCGCCAGCAGCCAAGTGGGGCAGTCAAATGAAAAACTGTTTTTT
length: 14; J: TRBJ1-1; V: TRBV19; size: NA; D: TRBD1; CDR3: CASKGVQGATEAFF; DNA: TGTGCCAGTAAGGGGGTTCAGGGGGCGACTGAAGCTTTCTTT
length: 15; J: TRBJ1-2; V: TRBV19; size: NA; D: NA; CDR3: CASSIPRQDPYGYTF; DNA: TGTGCCAGTAGTATCCCCCGACAGGACCCCTATGGCTACACCTTC
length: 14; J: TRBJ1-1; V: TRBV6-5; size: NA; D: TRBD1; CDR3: CASSTGQGTTEAFF; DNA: TGTGCCAGCAGTACCGGACAGGGGACCACTGAAGCTTTCTTT
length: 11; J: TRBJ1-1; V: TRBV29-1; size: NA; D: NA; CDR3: CSVEGQSEAFF; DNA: TGCAGCGTTGAAGGGCAGTCTGAAGCTTTCTTT
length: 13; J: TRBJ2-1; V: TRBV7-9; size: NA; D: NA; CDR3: CASSLNSRDEQFF; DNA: TGTGCCAGCAGCTTAAACAGTCGCGATGAGCAGTTCTTC
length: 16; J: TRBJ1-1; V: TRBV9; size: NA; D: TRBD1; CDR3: CASSVGAGGRNTEAFF; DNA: TGTGCCAGCAGCGTAGGTGCAGGGGGCAGGAACACTGAAGCTTTCTTT
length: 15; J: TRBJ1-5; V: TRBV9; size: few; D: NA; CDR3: CASSVGPGVSQPQHF; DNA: TGTGCCAGCAGCGTAGGGCCAGGGGTGAGTCAGCCCCAGCATTTT
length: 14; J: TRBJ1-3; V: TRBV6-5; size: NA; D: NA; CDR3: CASSYSRDRNTIYF; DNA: TGTGCCAGCAGTTATAGCAGGGATCGAAACACCATATATTTT
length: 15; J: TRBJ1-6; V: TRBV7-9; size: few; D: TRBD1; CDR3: CASSLEDRGLSPLHF; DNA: TGTGCCAGCAGCTTAGAGGACAGGGGGCTTTCACCCCTCCACTTT
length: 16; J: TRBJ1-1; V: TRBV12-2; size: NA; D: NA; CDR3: CASRLARTGDYTEAFF; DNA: TGTGCAAGTCGCTTAGCTAGGACAGGGGATTACACTGAAGCTTTCTTT
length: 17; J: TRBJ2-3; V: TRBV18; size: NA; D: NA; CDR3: CASSPPGLATSTDTQYF; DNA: TGTGCCAGCTCACCACCCGGGCTAGCGACTAGCACAGATACGCAGTATTTT
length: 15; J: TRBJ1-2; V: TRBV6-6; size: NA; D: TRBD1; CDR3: CASRPDGQGARGYTF; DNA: TGTGCCAGCAGGCCCGACGGACAGGGGGCGCGAGGCTACACCTTC
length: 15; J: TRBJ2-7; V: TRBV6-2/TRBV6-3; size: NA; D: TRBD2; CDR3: CASSGGLAGVYGQYF; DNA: TGTGCCAGCAGTGGGGGACTAGCGGGGGTCTACGGGCAGTACTTC
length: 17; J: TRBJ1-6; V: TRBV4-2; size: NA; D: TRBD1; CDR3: CASSQDTGQGRGSPLHF; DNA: TGTGCCAGCAGCCAAGATACGGGACAGGGTCGGGGATCACCCCTCCACTTT
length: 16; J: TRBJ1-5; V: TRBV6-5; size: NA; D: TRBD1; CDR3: CASSYSADRADQPQHF; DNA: TGTGCCAGCAGTTACTCGGCCGACAGGGCCGATCAGCCCCAGCATTTT
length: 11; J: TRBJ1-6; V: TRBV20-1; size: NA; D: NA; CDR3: CSARANSPLHF; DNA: TGCAGTGCTAGGGCTAATTCACCCCTCCACTTT
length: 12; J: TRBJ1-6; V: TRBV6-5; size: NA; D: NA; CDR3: CASRSREGALHF; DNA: TGTGCCAGCAGATCGCGGGAAGGAGCCCTCCACTTT